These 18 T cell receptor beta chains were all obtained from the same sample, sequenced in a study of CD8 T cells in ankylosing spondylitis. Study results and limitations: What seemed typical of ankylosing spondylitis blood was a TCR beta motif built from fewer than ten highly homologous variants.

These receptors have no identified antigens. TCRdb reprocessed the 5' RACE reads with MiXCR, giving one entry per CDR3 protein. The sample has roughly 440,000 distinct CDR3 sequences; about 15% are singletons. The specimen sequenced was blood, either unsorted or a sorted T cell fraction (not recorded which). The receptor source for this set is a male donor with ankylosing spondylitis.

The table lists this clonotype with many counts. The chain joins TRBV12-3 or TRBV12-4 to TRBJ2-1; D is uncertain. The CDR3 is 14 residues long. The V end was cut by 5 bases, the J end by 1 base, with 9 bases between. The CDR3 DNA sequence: TGTGCCAGCAGTGTGGGTGGGTCCTACAATGAGCAGTTCTTC. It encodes CASSVGGSYNEQFF.

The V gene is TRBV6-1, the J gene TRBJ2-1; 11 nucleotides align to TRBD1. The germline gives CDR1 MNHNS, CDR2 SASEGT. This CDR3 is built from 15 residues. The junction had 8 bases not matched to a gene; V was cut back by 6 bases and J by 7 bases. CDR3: CASRTGTGGGNEQFF. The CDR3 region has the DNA TGTGCCAGCAGGACCGGGACAGGGGGTGGGAATGAGCAGTTCTTC.

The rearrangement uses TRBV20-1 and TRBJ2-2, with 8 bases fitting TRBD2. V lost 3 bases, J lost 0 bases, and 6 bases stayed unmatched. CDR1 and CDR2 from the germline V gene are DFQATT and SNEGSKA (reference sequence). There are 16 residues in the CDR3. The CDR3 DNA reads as TGCAGTGCTAGGAGGGGGACTAGAGCGAACACCGGGGAGCTGTTTTTT. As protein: CSARRGTRANTGELFF.

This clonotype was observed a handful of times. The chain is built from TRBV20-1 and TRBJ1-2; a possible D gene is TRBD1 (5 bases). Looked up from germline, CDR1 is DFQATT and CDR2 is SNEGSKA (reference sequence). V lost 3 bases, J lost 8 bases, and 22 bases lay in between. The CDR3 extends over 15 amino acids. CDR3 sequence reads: CSASEGRVRGRGYTF. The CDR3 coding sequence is TGCAGTGCTAGTGAGGGCAGGGTGAGGGGAAGAGGCTACACCTTC.

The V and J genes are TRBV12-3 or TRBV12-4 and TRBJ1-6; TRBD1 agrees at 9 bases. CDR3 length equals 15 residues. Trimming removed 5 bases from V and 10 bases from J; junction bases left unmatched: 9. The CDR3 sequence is CASSTRTGADSPLHF. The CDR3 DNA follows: TGTGCCAGCAGTACCCGGACAGGGGCAGACTCACCCCTCCACTTT.

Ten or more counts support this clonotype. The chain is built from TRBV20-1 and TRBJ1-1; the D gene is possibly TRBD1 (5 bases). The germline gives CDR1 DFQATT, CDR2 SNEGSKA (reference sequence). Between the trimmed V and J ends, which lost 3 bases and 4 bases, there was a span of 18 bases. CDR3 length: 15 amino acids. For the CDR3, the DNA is TGCAGTGCTAGTACGCTGGCAGGGCTTTTCACTGAAGCTTTCTTT. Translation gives CSASTLAGLFTEAFF.

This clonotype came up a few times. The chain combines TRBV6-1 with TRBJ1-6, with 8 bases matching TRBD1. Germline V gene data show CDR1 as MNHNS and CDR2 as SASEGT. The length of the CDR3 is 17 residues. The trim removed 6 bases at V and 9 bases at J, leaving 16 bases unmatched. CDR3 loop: CASSTRGQATGVSPLHF. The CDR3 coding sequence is TGTGCCAGCAGCACGCGGGGACAGGCTACGGGAGTTTCACCCCTCCACTTT.

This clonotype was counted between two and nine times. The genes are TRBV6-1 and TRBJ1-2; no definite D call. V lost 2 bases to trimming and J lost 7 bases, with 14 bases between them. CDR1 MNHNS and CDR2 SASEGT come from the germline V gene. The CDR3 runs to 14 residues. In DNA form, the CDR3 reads TGTGCCAGCAGTGAAAGACGGGGATCCGGTGGCTACACCTTC. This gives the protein CASSERRGSGGYTF.

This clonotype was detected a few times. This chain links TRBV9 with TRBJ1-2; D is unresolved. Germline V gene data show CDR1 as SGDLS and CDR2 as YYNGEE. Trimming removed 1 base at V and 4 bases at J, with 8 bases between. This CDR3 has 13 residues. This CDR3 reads CASSVLDSYGYTF. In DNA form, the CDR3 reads TGTGCCAGCAGCGTACTGGACTCCTATGGCTACACCTTC. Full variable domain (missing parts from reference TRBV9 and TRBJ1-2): DSGVTQTPKHLITATGQRVTLRCSPRSGDLSVYWYQQSLDQGLQFLIQYYNGEERAKGNILERFSAQQFPDLHSELNLSSLELGDSALYFCASSVLDSYGYTFGSGTRLTVV.

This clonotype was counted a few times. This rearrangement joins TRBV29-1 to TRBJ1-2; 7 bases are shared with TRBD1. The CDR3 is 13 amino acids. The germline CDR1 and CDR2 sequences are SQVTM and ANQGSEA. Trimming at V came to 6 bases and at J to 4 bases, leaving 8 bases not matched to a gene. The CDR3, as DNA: TGCAGCGTGGGGGAGGGACAGCTCTATGGCTACACCTTC. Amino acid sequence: CSVGEGQLYGYTF.

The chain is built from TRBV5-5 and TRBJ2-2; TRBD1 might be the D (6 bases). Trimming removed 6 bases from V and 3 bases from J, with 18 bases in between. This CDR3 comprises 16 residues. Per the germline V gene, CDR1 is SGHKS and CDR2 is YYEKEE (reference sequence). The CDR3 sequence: CASKVTTGSDTGELFF. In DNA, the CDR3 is TGTGCCAGCAAGGTCACTACAGGGTCCGACACCGGGGAGCTGTTTTTT.

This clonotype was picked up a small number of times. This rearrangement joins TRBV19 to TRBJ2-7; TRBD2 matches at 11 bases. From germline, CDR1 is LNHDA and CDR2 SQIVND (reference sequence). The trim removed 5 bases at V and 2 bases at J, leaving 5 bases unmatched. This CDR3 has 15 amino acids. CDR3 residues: CASSPLAGGTYEQYF. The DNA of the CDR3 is TGTGCCAGTAGTCCCCTAGCGGGGGGAACCTACGAGCAGTACTTC.

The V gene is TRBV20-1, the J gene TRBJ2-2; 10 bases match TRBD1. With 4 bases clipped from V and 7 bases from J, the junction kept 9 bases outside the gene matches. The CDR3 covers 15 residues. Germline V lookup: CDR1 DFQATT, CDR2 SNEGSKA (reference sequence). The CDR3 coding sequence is TGCAGTGCTATTGCACCGGGACAGGGGAACGGGGAGCTGTTTTTT. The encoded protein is CSAIAPGQGNGELFF.

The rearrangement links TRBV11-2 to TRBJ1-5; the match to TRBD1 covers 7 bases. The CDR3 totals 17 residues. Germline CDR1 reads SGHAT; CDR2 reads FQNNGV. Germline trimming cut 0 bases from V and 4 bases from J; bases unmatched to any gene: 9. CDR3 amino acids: CASSLDLGQGGNQPQHF. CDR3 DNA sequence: TGTGCCAGCAGCTTAGACTTAGGGCAGGGGGGAAATCAGCCCCAGCATTTT.

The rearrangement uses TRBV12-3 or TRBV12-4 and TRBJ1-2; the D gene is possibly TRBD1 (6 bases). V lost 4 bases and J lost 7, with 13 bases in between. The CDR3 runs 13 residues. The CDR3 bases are TGTGCCAGCAGTTCTGAGGGGGTGAGTGGCTACACCTTC. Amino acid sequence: CASSSEGVSGYTF.

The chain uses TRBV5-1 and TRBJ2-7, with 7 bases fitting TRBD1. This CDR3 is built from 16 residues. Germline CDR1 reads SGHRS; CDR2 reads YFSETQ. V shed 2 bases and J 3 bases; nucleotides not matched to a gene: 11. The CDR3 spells CASSLKARDSYYEQYF. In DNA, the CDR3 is TGCGCCAGCAGCTTAAAGGCCCGGGACAGCTACTACGAGCAGTACTTC.

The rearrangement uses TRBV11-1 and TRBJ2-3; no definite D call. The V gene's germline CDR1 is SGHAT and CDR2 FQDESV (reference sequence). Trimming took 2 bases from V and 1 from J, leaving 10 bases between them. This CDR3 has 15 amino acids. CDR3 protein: CASSLSAGGTDTQYF. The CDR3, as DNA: TGTGCCAGCAGCTTAAGCGCCGGAGGCACAGATACGCAGTATTTT.

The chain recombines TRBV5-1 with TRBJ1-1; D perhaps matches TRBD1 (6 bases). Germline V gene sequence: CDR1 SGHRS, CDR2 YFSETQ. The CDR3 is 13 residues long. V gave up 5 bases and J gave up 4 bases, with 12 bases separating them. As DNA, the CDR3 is TGCGCCAGCAGGGATACAGGGCTCACTGAAGCTTTCTTT. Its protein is CASRDTGLTEAFF.